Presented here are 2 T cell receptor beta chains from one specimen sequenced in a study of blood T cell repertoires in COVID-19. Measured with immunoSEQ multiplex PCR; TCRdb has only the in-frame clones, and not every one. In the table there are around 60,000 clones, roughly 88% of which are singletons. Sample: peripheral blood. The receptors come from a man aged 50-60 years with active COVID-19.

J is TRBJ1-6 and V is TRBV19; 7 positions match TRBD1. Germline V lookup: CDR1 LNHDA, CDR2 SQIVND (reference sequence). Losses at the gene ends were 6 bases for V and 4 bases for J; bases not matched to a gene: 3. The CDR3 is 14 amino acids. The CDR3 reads CASSPTGYNSPLHF. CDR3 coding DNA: TGTGCCAGTAGCCCGACAGGGTATAATTCACCCCTCCACTTT.

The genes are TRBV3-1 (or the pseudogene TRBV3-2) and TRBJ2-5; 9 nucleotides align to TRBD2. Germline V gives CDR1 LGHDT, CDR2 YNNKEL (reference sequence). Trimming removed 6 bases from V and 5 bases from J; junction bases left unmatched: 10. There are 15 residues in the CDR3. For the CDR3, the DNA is TGTGCCAGCAGGCCTGGCGGGGGGGGATGGGAGACCCAGTACTTC. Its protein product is CASRPGGGGWETQYF.